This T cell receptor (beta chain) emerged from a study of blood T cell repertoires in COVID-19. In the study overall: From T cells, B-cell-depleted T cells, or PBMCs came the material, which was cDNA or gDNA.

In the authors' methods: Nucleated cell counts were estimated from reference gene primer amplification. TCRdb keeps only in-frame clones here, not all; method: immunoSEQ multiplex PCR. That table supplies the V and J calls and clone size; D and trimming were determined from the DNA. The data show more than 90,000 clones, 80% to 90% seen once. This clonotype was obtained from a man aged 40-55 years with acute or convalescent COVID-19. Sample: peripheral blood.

CDR3 nucleotides: TGTGCCAGTAGTACCATAGCGGGGACCACCTACGAGCAGTACTTC. It specifies CASSTIAGTTYEQYF. The chain is built from TRBV19 and TRBJ2-7, with 8 bases matching TRBD2. Losses at the gene ends were 4 bases for V and 2 bases for J; bases not matched to a gene: 7. CDR1 is LNHDA and CDR2 is SQIVND in the germline V gene (reference sequence). The CDR3 is 15 amino acids.